The next 14 T cell receptor beta chains were all read from a single sample in a study of cytomegalovirus exposure and HLA in healthy donors. The PCR made use of 60 Vbeta and 13 Jbeta primers. Data came from immunoSEQ multiplex PCR; TCRdb stores just in-frame clones and leaves some out. Of 150,000 to 160,000 clones listed, approximately 82% were seen once; the top ten hold more than 6.5%. Material for sequencing was PBMCs. The receptors originated from a woman in her forties or fifties in good health and CMV-seropositive.

The sample holds one count of this clone. This chain joins TRBV19 and TRBJ1-2, with D possibly being TRBD1 (6 bases). CDR1 LNHDA and CDR2 SQIVND come from the germline V gene (reference sequence). Trimming left V 0 bases short and J 5 bases short, with 10 bases between. This CDR3 has 14 amino acids. Here the CDR3 reads CASSIDGGGYGYTF. CDR3 nucleotides: TGTGCCAGTAGTATAGATGGGGGCGGATATGGCTACACCTTC.

The chain has TRBV6-1 and TRBJ2-2; 13 bases are a match to TRBD2. This CDR3 contains 17 residues. Trimming removed 4 bases from V and 2 bases from J; junction bases left unmatched: 4. Germline V gives CDR1 MNHNS, CDR2 SASEGT. CDR3 residues: CASSATSGGLNTGELFF. Here the CDR3 DNA reads TGTGCCAGCAGTGCGACTAGCGGGGGGCTCAACACCGGGGAGCTGTTTTTT.

This chain uses TRBV19 with TRBJ1-5; 9 positions agree with TRBD1. The CDR3 has 15 residues. With 4 bases clipped from V and 4 bases from J, the junction kept 5 bases outside the gene matches. The germline V gene has CDR1 LNHDA and CDR2 SQIVND (reference sequence). Here the CDR3 DNA reads TGTGCCAGTAGTACCGGGACAGGGAGAAATCAGCCCCAGCATTTT. It yields the protein CASSTGTGRNQPQHF.

This clone was recorded only once. V gene TRBV2 combines with J gene TRBJ1-2; D unclear. Looked up from germline, CDR1 is SNHLY and CDR2 is FYNNEI. The length of the CDR3 is 14 residues. V dropped 4 bases and J dropped 0 bases, with 9 bases sitting between them. CDR3 DNA sequence: TGTGCCAGCAGTGGCCAGGTAGCTAACTATGGCTACACCTTC. Protein product: CASSGQVANYGYTF.

The chain combines TRBV9 with TRBJ1-2, with D possibly TRBD1 on 6 matching bases. The V gene's germline CDR1 is SGDLS and CDR2 YYNGEE. The V and J ends lost 6 bases and 8 bases respectively, with 14 bases between them. This CDR3 comprises 12 residues. CDR3 nucleotide sequence: TGTGCCAGCACCCTGGGGGCAGGAGGCTACACCTTC. It encodes CASTLGAGGYTF.

V usage is TRBV15 and J usage is TRBJ2-7; the D is unclear. The CDR3 extends over 15 amino acids. CDR1 is LNHNV, CDR2 YYDKDF, per germline (reference sequence). Trimming stripped 0 bases from V and 1 base from J, with 10 bases between. CDR3 bases: TGTGCCACCAGCAGAGATCGGTCTCGATCCTACGAGCAGTACTTC. This sequence encodes CATSRDRSRSYEQYF.

CDR3 residues: CASSPSPLYGYTF. CDR3 DNA sequence: TGCGCCAGCAGTCCTTCCCCACTCTATGGCTACACCTTC. The chain uses TRBV10-1 and TRBJ1-2; no reliable D call. The ends were cut back, 5 bases at V and 4 bases at J, with 11 bases in the middle. CDR3 length: 13 residues. CDR1 is WNHNN and CDR2 is SYGVQD in the germline V gene (reference sequence).

This rearrangement joins TRBV10-3 to TRBJ2-7; maybe TRBD1 (5 bases). Trimming removed 2 bases at V and 2 bases at J, with 16 bases between. The CDR3 runs 16 residues. Per germline, CDR1 ENHRY and CDR2 SYGVKD. This chain's CDR3 is CAISEGTGVVAYEQYF. DNA of the CDR3: TGTGCCATCAGTGAGGGTACAGGCGTCGTAGCCTACGAGCAGTACTTC.

A note on this clone: One end of the junction fails to match germline, which may point to a read error. The CDR3 spells CSSSVGTPSGNTIYF. CDR3 sequence (DNA): TGTTCCAGCAGCGTGGGGACACCCTCTGGAAACACCATATATTTT. The chain combines TRBV7-9 with TRBJ1-3; a weak D match, TRBD1 (6 bases). CDR3 size: 15 residues. The germline V gene has CDR1 SEHNR and CDR2 FQNEAQ (reference sequence).

This chain uses TRBV4-1 with TRBJ1-4; D is undetermined. Germline V gene sequence: CDR1 MGHRA, CDR2 YSYEKL. Trimming stripped 4 bases from V and 6 bases from J, with 9 bases between. The CDR3 loop spans 13 amino acids. CDR3 sequence: CASSLNLYEKLFF. CDR3 bases: TGCGCCAGCAGCCTAAATTTATATGAAAAACTGTTTTTT.

The genes are TRBV19 and TRBJ2-1; 9 bases line up with TRBD2. This CDR3 has 17 amino acids. Germline-derived CDR1 and CDR2 are LNHDA and SQIVND (reference sequence). V shed 5 bases and J 7 bases; nucleotides not matched to a gene: 15. The chain's CDR3 is CASSLSPGTSYRNEQFF. The CDR3 nucleotides read TGTGCCAGTAGTCTTTCCCCCGGGACTAGCTATAGGAATGAGCAGTTCTTC.

V usage is TRBV7-9 and J usage is TRBJ1-3; D is unclear. CDR1 SEHNR and CDR2 FQNEAQ come from the germline V gene (reference sequence). Trimming removed 4 bases from V and 0 bases from J, with 10 bases in between. The CDR3 is 15 residues long. The CDR3 spells CASSSGVGSGNTIYF. CDR3 coding DNA: TGTGCCAGCAGCTCGGGAGTCGGCTCTGGAAACACCATATATTTT.

The chain couples TRBV4-3 to TRBJ2-7; TRBD1 matches 11 bases. The V gene end was trimmed by 0 bases and the J gene end by 5 bases; junction bases not matched to a gene: 9. CDR3 length: 17 amino acids. In germline, CDR1 is LGHNA, CDR2 YSLEER. The CDR3 is CASSQDGMGQGVHEQYF. CDR3 bases: TGCGCCAGCAGCCAAGATGGGATGGGACAGGGGGTCCACGAGCAGTACTTC.

The chain carries TRBV18 and TRBJ1-6; 9 bases are a match to TRBD1. This CDR3 is built from 16 residues. Per the germline V gene, CDR1 is KGHSH and CDR2 is LQKENI. With 3 bases clipped from V and 13 bases from J, the junction kept 13 bases outside the gene matches. The CDR3: CASSPPTGGSTGPLHF. CDR3 DNA: TGTGCCAGCTCACCTCCTACAGGGGGCTCTACGGGTCCCCTCCACTTT.